This TCR beta chain originates from a study of response to subunit inactivated influenza vaccine. The germline V gene has CDR1 SGHRS and CDR2 YFSETQ. This CDR3 has 16 residues. Trimming shortened V by 3 bases and J by 2 bases, and 17 bases separated the two germline ends. About this clonotype: Its antigen is not identified.

TCRdb itself ran the RT-PCR reads through MiXCR, one entry per CDR3 protein. The data hold 650,000 to 800,000 distinct CDR3 sequences, with 11% to 15% observed a single time. Findings and caveats of the study: Authors suggested that a seasonal influenza vaccination recruits few new T cells each time.

The chain has TRBV5-1 and TRBJ2-5, with a possible D match to TRBD1 (5 bases). The TCR sequence derives from a man over 45 who received an inactivated influenza vaccine. The source was PBMCs from blood, collected 14 days before vaccination. The CDR3 DNA sequence: TGCGCCAGCAGCTGGGGCCTGCGAGGCTTTCAAGAGACCCAGTACTTC. This translates into CASSWGLRGFQETQYF.